The 23 T cell receptor beta chains given below trace back to one sample, sequenced in a study of cytomegalovirus exposure and HLA in healthy donors. Researchers ran the PCR with 60 Vbeta and 13 Jbeta primers. The data were produced by immunoSEQ multiplex PCR, yet TCRdb's version contains in-frame clones alone and is incomplete. In the table there are 200,000 to 250,000 clones, roughly 80% of which are singletons. Source material: PBMCs. The receptors were gathered from a woman aged 40 to 50 in good health and CMV-seronegative.

This chain links TRBV30 with TRBJ2-5; 8 bases map to TRBD2. This CDR3 contains 11 residues. The V gene end was trimmed by 8 bases and the J gene end by 5 bases; junction bases not matched to a gene: 4. Germline CDR1 is GTSNPN and CDR2 is SVGIG (reference sequence). The CDR3 reads CAAGGGETQYF. CDR3 sequence (DNA): TGTGCCGCGGGGGGCGGGGAGACCCAGTACTTC.

A remark on this clone: The germline gene is not matched at one end of the junction; a read error may be the cause. The genes are TRBV7-9 and TRBJ1-5; D is ambiguous. The CDR3 sequence is 13 residues long. The germline V gene has CDR1 SEHNR and CDR2 FQNEAQ (reference sequence). The CDR3 DNA sequence: TGTTCCAGCAGCCCCGCCGGAGCGGTGTCCCAGCATTTT. This codes for CSSSPAGAVSQHF.

The J gene is TRBJ2-1, the V gene TRBV6-5, with 9 bases identical to TRBD2. V was clipped by 6 bases and J by 4 bases; unmatched bases: 7. The CDR3 length is 15 residues. Germline CDR1 is MNHEY and CDR2 is SVGAGI. The CDR3 nucleotides are TGTGCCAGCAGCCCCCCTAGCGGGGCTTACAATGAGCAGTTCTTC. Translated: CASSPPSGAYNEQFF.

The gene calls are TRBV7-9 and TRBJ1-5; 7 bases are a match to TRBD1. Germline CDR1 is SEHNR and CDR2 is FQNEAQ (reference sequence). The CDR3 loop spans 16 amino acids. J was trimmed by 7 bases and V by 4 bases; bases with no gene match: 13. This chain's CDR3 is CASSSSIEGAGQPQHF. In DNA, the CDR3 is TGTGCCAGCAGCTCTTCGATAGAGGGGGCCGGGCAGCCCCAGCATTTT.

The chain has TRBV5-1 and TRBJ2-7; D not resolved. Germline V gives CDR1 SGHRS, CDR2 YFSETQ. This CDR3 contains 15 residues. The V gene lost 3 bases and the J gene lost 1 base, with 14 bases spanning the gap. CDR3 residues: CASSSFGAPSYEQYF. DNA of the CDR3: TGCGCCAGCAGCTCGTTTGGAGCCCCGTCCTACGAGCAGTACTTC.

The CDR3 DNA sequence: TGTGCCAGCAGTTTATCTGGGCAGCTATATGGCTACACCTTC. Translation: CASSLSGQLYGYTF. The chain combines TRBV27 with TRBJ1-2; D not resolved. There are 14 residues in the CDR3. Trimming took 0 bases from V and 5 from J, leaving 10 bases between them. The germline V gene has CDR1 MNHEY and CDR2 SMNVEV (reference sequence).

This clone came up once. The chain uses TRBV5-5 and TRBJ2-7; a possible D gene is TRBD1 (6 bases). Germline assignment: CDR1 SGHKS and CDR2 YYEKEE (reference sequence). The V gene lost 1 base and the J gene lost 0 bases, with 17 bases spanning the gap. CDR3 length: 17 residues. For the CDR3, the DNA is TGTGCCAGCAGCTTGAGGTCGTGGGGACACCTCTCCTACGAGCAGTACTTC. Protein product: CASSLRSWGHLSYEQYF.

The chain uses TRBV11-2 and TRBJ1-2, with D unclear. Trimming removed 5 bases at V and 2 bases at J, with 9 bases between. Germline CDR1 and CDR2: SGHAT and FQNNGV. The CDR3 contains 13 residues. Here the CDR3 reads CASSVPENYGYTF. CDR3 in DNA: TGTGCCAGCAGCGTTCCCGAGAACTATGGCTACACCTTC.

This chain connects TRBV7-9 to TRBJ2-2; 10 bases fit TRBD2. Germline values: CDR1 SEHNR, CDR2 FQNEAQ (reference sequence). V gave up 5 bases and J gave up 5 bases; unmatched junction bases: 5. The CDR3 extends over 15 amino acids. The CDR3 reads CASSISGRWTGELFF. CDR3 DNA sequence: TGTGCCAGCAGCATTAGCGGGAGGTGGACCGGGGAGCTGTTTTTT.

V and J are TRBV7-6 and TRBJ2-5, with TRBD2 matching over 9 bases. From germline, CDR1 is SGHVS and CDR2 FNYEAQ. The CDR3 runs 16 residues. The junction had 8 bases not matched to a gene; V was cut back by 1 base and J by 5 bases. The CDR3, as DNA: TGTGCCAGCAGCTTAGGGGGCGGGAGGGCCGTCGAGACCCAGTACTTC. Translation: CASSLGGGRAVETQYF.

The chain recombines TRBV18 with TRBJ1-1; D not certain. Germline assignment: CDR1 KGHSH and CDR2 LQKENI. This CDR3 has 14 residues. Trimming left V 0 bases short and J 1 base short, with 6 bases between. The CDR3 sequence is CASSPPRRNTEAFF. The CDR3 DNA is TGTGCCAGCTCACCACCAAGGAGGAACACTGAAGCTTTCTTT.

The chain links TRBV29-1 to TRBJ2-5; TRBD1 aligns across 8 bases. Trimming cost V 4 bases and J 1 base; bases outside gene matches: 2. Germline lookup yields CDR1 SQVTM and CDR2 ANQGSEA. The length of the CDR3 is 13 residues. Here the CDR3 DNA reads TGCAGCGTTGCCACAGGGGGCCAAGAGACCCAGTACTTC. As protein: CSVATGGQETQYF.

The chain links TRBV10-2 to TRBJ2-3, with 8 bases fitting TRBD2. The CDR3 is 16 amino acids. V lost 4 bases, J lost 0 bases, and 6 bases stayed unmatched. The germline V gene encodes CDR1 WSHSY and CDR2 SAAADI. In DNA, the CDR3 is TGCGCCAGCAGTGCGTCTGCGGGGGGTAGCACAGATACGCAGTATTTT. This gives the protein CASSASAGGSTDTQYF.

The chain combines TRBV29-1 with TRBJ2-5; 9 nucleotides line up with TRBD2. The CDR3 has 14 residues. V trimming: 7 bases; J trimming: 5 bases; junction bases outside the gene matches: 11. The germline CDR1 and CDR2 sequences are SQVTM and ANQGSEA. The CDR3 DNA reads as TGCAGCGGGGGGGGACTAGCTCGAACGGAGACCCAGTACTTC. Encoded protein: CSGGGLARTETQYF. Looking up the rest from reference TRBV29-1 and TRBJ2-5 gives the full variable domain: SAVISQKPSRDICQRGTSLTIQCQVDSQVTMMFWYRQQPGQSLTLIATANQGSEATYESGFVIDKFPISRPNLTFSTLTVSNMSPEDSSIYLCSGGGLARTETQYFGPGTRLLVL.

The rearrangement links TRBV7-7 to TRBJ2-7; TRBD2 is a possible D gene (5 bases). This CDR3 region has 13 residues. Germline CDR1 is SSHAT and CDR2 is FNYEAQ (reference sequence). Trimming stripped 2 bases from V and 7 bases from J, with 12 bases between. Here the CDR3 reads CASSLSGVREQYF. DNA for the CDR3: TGTGCCAGCAGCTTAAGCGGAGTACGGGAGCAGTACTTC.

This clone was counted a single time. The chain couples TRBV11-2 to TRBJ2-7; 12 positions agree with TRBD1. The CDR3 consists of 16 residues. The V and J ends lost 3 bases and 7 bases, in that order; junction bases with no gene match: 10. Per germline, CDR1 SGHAT and CDR2 FQNNGV. This chain's CDR3 is CASSFSPGQGAREQYF. DNA for the CDR3: TGTGCCAGCAGCTTTTCCCCGGGACAGGGGGCGCGTGAGCAGTACTTC.

The gene calls are TRBV10-2 and TRBJ1-5; 8 bases agree with TRBD1. The CDR3 covers 13 residues. With V trimmed by 5 bases and J by 7 bases, 4 bases remained unmatched. Per germline, CDR1 WSHSY and CDR2 SAAADI. The CDR3 loop is CASSLTGDQPQHF. In DNA form, the CDR3 reads TGCGCCAGCAGTCTGACAGGGGACCAGCCCCAGCATTTT.

This clone is a singleton in its sample. The chain is built from TRBV6-1 and TRBJ1-1, with TRBD1 matching 7 bases. Germline loops: CDR1 MNHNS, CDR2 SASEGT. Losses at the gene ends were 0 bases for V and 7 bases for J; bases not matched to a gene: 2. The CDR3 is made up of 13 amino acids. CDR3 nucleotides: TGTGCCAGCAGTGAAGCTTGGGACAGTGAAGCTTTCTTT. Translated, it gives CASSEAWDSEAFF.

The CDR3 DNA sequence: TGTGCCTGGGAACGGACAGTCGCGAACACCGGGGAGCTGTTTTTT. This translates into CAWERTVANTGELFF. This chain connects TRBV30 to TRBJ2-2; a possible D gene is TRBD1 (6 bases). The CDR3 is made up of 15 amino acids. Trimming left V 5 bases short and J 0 bases short, with 13 bases between. Germline loops: CDR1 GTSNPN, CDR2 SVGIG (reference sequence).

The gene calls are TRBV25-1 and TRBJ1-1; TRBD1 might be the D (6 bases). CDR3 size: 14 residues. Trimming shortened V by 4 bases and J by 5 bases, and 14 bases separated the two germline ends. Per germline, CDR1 MGHDK and CDR2 SYGVNS. The CDR3 region is CASSGGGARTEAFF. The CDR3 nucleotides read TGTGCCAGCAGTGGAGGGGGGGCGCGAACTGAAGCTTTCTTT.

This clone appeared a few times. This chain links TRBV6-1 with TRBJ2-4; TRBD2 is a possible D gene (5 bases). The CDR3 loop spans 15 amino acids. Germline lookup yields CDR1 MNHNS and CDR2 SASEGT. V was cut by 6 bases and J by 1 base, with 13 bases left in between. The CDR3 loop reads CASRDWFGAKNIQYF. CDR3 DNA sequence: TGTGCCAGCAGGGACTGGTTTGGGGCCAAAAACATTCAGTACTTC.

V usage is TRBV5-1 and J usage is TRBJ1-1; maybe TRBD1 (6 bases). Germline V gives CDR1 SGHRS, CDR2 YFSETQ. V gave up 0 bases and J gave up 4 bases, with 10 bases separating them. The CDR3 extends over 14 amino acids. CDR3 nucleotide sequence: TGCGCCAGCAGCTTGGGGGGACAACTCACTGAAGCTTTCTTT. This gives the protein CASSLGGQLTEAFF.

This clone appeared once. The chain uses TRBV27 and TRBJ1-4; 8 nucleotides agree with TRBD1. V shed 6 bases and J 7 bases; nucleotides not matched to a gene: 13. Germline-derived CDR1 and CDR2 are MNHEY and SMNVEV (reference sequence). The CDR3 covers 16 residues. CDR3 residues: CASRRTGNFLSEKLFF. In nucleotides, the CDR3 is TGTGCCAGCAGGAGGACAGGGAATTTCTTGAGTGAAAAACTGTTTTTT.